This T cell receptor (beta chain) is from a study of T cell responses to AZD1222 COVID-19 vaccine. Findings and caveats of the study: Donors in the cohort were predominantly white British and more often female, and clonal diversity was possibly underestimated. Just five to seven people given AZD1222 tested seropositive at baseline. Scientists sampled the repertoires only once the peak T cell response had passed.

Clones were read by immunoSEQ multiplex PCR, and TCRdb kept only the in-frame ones, dropping some. This table holds roughly 120,000 clones, around 93% found once. Researchers grouped second doses given at about 4 or about 12 weeks into one pool. Comment on this clone: Its target is not known.

This material consisted of peripheral blood, taken 28 days after the second AZD1222 dose. The clonotype comes from an adult who received the AZD1222 COVID-19 vaccine.

In nucleotides, the CDR3 is TGCGCCAGCAGCTTAGACAGATTGAACACTGAAGCTTTCTTT. Translated, it gives CASSLDRLNTEAFF. The chain carries TRBV5-1 and TRBJ1-1, with TRBD1 as a possible D gene (5 bases). From germline, CDR1 is SGHRS and CDR2 YFSETQ. The CDR3 consists of 14 residues. V shed 2 bases and J shed 0 bases, with 8 bases lying between them.